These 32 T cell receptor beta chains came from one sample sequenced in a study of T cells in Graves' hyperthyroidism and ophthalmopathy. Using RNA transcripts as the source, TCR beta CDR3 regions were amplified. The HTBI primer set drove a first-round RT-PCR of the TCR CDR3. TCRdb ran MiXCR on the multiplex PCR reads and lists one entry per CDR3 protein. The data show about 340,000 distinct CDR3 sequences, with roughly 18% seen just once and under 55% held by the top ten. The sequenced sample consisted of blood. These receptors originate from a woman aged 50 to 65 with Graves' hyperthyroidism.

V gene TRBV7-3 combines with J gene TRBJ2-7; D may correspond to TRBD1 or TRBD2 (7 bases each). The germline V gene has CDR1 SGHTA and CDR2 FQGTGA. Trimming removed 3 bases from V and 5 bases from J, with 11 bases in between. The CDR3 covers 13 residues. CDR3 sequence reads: CASSLGGGHEQYF. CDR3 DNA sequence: TGTGCCAGCAGCTTGGGAGGGGGCCACGAGCAGTACTTC.

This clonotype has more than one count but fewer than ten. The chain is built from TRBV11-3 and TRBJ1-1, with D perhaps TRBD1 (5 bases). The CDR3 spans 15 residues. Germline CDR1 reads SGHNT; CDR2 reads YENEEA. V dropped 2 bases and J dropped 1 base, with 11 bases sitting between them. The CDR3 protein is CASSLIRDRNTEAFF. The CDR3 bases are TGTGCCAGCAGCTTAATCAGGGATCGGAACACTGAAGCTTTCTTT.

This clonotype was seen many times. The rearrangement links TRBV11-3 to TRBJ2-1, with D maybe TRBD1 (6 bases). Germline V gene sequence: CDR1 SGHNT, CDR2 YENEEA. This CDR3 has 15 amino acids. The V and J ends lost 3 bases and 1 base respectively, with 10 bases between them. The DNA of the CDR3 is TGTGCCAGCAGCTTTTCACAGGGTTCCTACAATGAGCAGTTCTTC. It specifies CASSFSQGSYNEQFF.

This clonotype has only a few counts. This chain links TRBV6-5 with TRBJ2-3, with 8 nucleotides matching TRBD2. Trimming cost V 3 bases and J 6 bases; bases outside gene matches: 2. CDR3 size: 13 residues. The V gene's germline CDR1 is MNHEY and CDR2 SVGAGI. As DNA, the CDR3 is TGTGCCAGCAGTTATGCGGGGGGCGATACGCAGTATTTT. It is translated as CASSYAGGDTQYF.

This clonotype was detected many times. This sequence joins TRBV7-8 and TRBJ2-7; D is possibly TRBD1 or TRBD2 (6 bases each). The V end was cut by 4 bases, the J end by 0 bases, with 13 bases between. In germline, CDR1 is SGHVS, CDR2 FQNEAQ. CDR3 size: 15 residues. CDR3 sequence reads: CASSSTRGSSYEQYF. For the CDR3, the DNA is TGTGCCAGCAGCTCGACTAGGGGGAGCTCCTACGAGCAGTACTTC. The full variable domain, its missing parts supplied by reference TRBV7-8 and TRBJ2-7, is GAGVSQSPRYKVAKRGQDVALRCDPISGHVSLFWYQQALGQGPEFLTYFQNEAQLDKSGLPSDRFFAERPEGSVSTLKIQRTQQEDSAVYLCASSSTRGSSYEQYFGPGTRLTVT.

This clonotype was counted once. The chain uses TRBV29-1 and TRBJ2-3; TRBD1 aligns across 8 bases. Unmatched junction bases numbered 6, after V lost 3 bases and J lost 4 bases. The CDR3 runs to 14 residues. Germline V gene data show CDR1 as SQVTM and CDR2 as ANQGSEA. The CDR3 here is CSVDRQGAADTQYF. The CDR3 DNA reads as TGCAGCGTTGATAGGCAGGGGGCGGCAGATACGCAGTATTTT.

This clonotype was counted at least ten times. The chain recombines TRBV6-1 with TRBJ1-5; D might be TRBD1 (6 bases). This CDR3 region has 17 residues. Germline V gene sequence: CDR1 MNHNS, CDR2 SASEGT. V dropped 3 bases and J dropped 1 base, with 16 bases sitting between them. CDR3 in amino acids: CASSDGDLRGSNQPQHF. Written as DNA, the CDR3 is TGTGCCAGCAGTGATGGGGACTTAAGGGGGAGCAATCAGCCCCAGCATTTT.

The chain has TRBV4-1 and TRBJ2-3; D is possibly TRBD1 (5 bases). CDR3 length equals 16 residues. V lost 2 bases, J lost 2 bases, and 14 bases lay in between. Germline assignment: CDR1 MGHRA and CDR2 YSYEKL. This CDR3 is CASSQSSRQITDTQYF. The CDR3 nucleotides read TGCGCCAGCAGCCAAAGCTCCCGACAGATCACAGATACGCAGTATTTT.

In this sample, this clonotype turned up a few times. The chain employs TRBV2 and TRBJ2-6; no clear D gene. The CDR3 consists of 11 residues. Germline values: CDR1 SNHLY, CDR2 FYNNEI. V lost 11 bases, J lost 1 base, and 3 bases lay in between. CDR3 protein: CAGSGANVLTF. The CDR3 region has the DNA TGTGCCGGATCTGGGGCCAACGTCCTGACTTTC.

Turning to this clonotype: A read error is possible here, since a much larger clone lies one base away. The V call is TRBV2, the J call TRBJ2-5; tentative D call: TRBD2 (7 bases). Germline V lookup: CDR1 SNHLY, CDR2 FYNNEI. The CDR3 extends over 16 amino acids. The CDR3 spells CASSESRGGALETQHF. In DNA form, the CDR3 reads TGTGCCAGCAGTGAATCTAGGGGGGGGGCGCTTGAGACCCAGCACTTC. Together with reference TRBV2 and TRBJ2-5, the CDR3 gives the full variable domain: EPEVTQTPSHQVTQMGQEVILRCVPISNHLYFYWYRQILGQKVEFLVSFYNNEISEKSEIFDDQFSVERPDGSNFTLKIRSTKLEDSAMYFCASSESRGGALETQHFGPGTRLLVL.

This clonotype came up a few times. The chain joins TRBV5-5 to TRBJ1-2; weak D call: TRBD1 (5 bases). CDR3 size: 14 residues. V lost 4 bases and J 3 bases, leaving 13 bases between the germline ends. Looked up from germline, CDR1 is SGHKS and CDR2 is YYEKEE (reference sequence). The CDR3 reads CASSPWTFDYGYTF. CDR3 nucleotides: TGTGCCAGCAGCCCCTGGACATTCGACTATGGCTACACCTTC.

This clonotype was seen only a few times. This CDR3 reads CASSPTLPNEQFF. The DNA for the CDR3 is TGTGCCAGCAGCCCAACCCTCCCCAATGAGCAGTTCTTC. V and J are TRBV5-6 and TRBJ2-1; D ambiguous. The CDR3 is 13 residues long. Looked up from germline, CDR1 is SGHDT and CDR2 is YYEEEE. V was trimmed by 4 bases and J by 6 bases, leaving 11 bases between them.

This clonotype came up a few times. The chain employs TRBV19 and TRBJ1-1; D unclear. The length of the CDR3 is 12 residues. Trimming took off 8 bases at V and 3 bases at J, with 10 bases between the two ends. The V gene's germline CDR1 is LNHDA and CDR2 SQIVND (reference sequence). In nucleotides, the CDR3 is TGTGCCAGTGACCGCCGGGACACTGAAGCTTTCTTT. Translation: CASDRRDTEAFF.

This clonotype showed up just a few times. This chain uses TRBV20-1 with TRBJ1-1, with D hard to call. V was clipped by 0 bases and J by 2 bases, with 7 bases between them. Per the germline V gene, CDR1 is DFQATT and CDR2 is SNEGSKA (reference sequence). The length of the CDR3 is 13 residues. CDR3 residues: CSAREDLNTEAFF. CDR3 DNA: TGCAGTGCTAGAGAAGATTTAAACACTGAAGCTTTCTTT.

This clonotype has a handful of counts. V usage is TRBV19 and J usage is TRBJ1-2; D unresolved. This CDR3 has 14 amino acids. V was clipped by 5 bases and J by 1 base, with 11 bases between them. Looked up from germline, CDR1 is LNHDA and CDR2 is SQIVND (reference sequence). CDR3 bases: TGTGCCAGTAGTCCCCGAGGGATTAACTATGGCTACACCTTC. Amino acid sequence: CASSPRGINYGYTF.

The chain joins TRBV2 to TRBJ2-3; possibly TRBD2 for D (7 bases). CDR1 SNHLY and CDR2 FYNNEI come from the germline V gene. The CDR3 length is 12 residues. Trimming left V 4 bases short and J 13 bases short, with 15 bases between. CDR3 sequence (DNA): TGTGCCAGCAGTGGGGGGGGGGGACAAGAGTATTTT. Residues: CASSGGGGQEYF.

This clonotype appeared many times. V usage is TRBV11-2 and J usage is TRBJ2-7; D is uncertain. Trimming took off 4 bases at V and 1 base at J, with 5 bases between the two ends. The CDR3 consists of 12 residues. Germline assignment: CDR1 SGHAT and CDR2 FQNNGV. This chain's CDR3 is CASSSESYEQYF. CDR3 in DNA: TGTGCCAGCAGCTCTGAGTCCTACGAGCAGTACTTC. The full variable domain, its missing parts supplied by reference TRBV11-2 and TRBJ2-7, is EAGVAQSPRYKIIEKRQSVAFWCNPISGHATLYWYQQILGQGPKLLIQFQNNGVVDDSQLPKDRFSAERLKGVDSTLKIQPAKLEDSAVYLCASSSESYEQYFGPGTRLTVT.

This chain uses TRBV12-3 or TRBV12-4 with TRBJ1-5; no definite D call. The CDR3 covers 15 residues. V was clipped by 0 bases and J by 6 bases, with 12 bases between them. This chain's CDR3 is CASSLAAGGSQPQHF. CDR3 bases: TGTGCCAGCAGTTTAGCCGCCGGAGGGAGTCAGCCCCAGCATTTT.

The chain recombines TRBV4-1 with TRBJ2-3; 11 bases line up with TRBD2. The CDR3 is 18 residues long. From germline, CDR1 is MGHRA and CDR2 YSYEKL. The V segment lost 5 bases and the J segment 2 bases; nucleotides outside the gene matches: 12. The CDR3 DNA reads TGCGCCAGCAGCGGAGCCGGAATAGCGGGGGGGCCCACAGATACGCAGTATTTT. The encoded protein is CASSGAGIAGGPTDTQYF.

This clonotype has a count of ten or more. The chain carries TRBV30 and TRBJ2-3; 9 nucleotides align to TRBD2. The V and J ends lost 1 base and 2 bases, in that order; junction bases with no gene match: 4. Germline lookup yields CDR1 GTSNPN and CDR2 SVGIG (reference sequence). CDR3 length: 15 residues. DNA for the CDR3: TGTGCCTGGAGTGGGCTAGCGGGGACCACAGATACGCAGTATTTT. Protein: CAWSGLAGTTDTQYF.

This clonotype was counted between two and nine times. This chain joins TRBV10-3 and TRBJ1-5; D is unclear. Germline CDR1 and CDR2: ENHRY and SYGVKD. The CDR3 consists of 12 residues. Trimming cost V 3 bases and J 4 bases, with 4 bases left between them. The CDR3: CAISDPNQPQHF. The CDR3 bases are TGTGCCATCAGTGACCCGAATCAGCCCCAGCATTTT.

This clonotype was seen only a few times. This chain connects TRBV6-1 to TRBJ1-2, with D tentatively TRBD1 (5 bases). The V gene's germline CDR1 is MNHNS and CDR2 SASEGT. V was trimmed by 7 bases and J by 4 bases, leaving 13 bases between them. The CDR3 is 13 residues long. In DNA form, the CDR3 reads TGTGCCAGCACCCGAGGGCAGGGCTATGGCTACACCTTC. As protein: CASTRGQGYGYTF.

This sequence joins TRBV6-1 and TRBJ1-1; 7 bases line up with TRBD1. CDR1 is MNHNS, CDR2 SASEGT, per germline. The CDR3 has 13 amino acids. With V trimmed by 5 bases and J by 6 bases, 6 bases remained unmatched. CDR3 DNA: TGTGCCAGCAGTAACAGGGGCAACGCTGAAGCTTTCTTT. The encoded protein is CASSNRGNAEAFF.

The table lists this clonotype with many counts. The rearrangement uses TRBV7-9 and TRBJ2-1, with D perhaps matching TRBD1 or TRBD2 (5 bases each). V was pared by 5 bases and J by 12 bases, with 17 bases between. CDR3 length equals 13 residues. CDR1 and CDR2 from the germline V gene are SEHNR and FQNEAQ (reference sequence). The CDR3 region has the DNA TGTGCCAGCAGCCTCTACGGGGACGCAGGGCAGTTCTTC. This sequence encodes CASSLYGDAGQFF.

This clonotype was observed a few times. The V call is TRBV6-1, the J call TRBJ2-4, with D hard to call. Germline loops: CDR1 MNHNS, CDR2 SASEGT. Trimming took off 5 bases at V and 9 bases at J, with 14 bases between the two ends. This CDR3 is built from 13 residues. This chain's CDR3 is CASSSPGAVIQYF. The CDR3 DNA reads TGTGCCAGCAGTTCCCCAGGCGCGGTCATTCAGTACTTC.

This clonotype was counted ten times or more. The CDR3: CASSYSGDDFEAFF. The CDR3 nucleotides are TGTGCCAGCAGTTACTCTGGGGACGATTTTGAAGCTTTCTTT. This rearrangement joins TRBV6-6 to TRBJ1-1; D may be TRBD1 (5 bases). Germline V gives CDR1 MNHNY, CDR2 SVGAGI (reference sequence). V was pared by 0 bases and J by 7 bases, with 12 bases between. The CDR3 is 14 residues long.

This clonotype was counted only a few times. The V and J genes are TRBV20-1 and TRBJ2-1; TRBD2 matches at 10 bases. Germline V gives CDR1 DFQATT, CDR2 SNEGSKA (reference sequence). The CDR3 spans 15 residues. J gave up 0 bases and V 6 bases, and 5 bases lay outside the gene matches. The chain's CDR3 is CSAESGGASYNEQFF. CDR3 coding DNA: TGCAGTGCAGAGAGCGGGGGGGCCTCCTACAATGAGCAGTTCTTC.

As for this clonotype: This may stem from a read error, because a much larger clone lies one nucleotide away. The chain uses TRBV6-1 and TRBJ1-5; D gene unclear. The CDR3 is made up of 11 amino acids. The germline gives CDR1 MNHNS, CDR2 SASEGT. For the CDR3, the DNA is TGTGCCAGCAGCGGTAATCAGCCCCGGCATTTT. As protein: CASSGNQPRHF.

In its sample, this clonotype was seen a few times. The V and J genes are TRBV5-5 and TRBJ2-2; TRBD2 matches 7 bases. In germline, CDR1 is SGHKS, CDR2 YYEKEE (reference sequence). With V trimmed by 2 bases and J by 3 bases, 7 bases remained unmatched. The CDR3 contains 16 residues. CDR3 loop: CASSFPSGAYTGELFF. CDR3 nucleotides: TGTGCCAGCAGCTTCCCTAGCGGCGCTTACACCGGGGAGCTGTTTTTT. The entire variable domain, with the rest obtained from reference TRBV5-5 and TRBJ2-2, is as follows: DAGVTQSPTHLIKTRGQQVTLRCSPISGHKSVSWYQQVLGQGPQFIFQYYEKEERGRGNFPDRFSARQFPNYSSELNVNALLLGDSALYLCASSFPSGAYTGELFFGEGSRLTVL.

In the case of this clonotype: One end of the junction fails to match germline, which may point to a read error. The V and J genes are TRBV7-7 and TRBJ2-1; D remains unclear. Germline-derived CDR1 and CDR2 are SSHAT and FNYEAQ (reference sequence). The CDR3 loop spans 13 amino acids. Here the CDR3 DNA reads TGTGCTAGCAGCGACGGCCTAAACAATGAGCAGTTCTTC. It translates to CASSDGLNNEQFF.

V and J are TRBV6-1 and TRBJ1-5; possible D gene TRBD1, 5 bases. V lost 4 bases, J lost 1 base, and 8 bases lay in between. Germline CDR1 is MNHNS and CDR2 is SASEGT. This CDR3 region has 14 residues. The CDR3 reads CASSGDRSNQPQHF. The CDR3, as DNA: TGTGCCAGCAGTGGTGACAGAAGCAATCAGCCCCAGCATTTT.

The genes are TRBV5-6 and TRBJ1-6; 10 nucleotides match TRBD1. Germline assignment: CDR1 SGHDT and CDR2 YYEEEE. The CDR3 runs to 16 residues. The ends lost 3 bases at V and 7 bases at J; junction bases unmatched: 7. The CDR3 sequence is CASSWTGQGRNSPLHF. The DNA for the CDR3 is TGTGCCAGCAGCTGGACGGGACAGGGGCGGAATTCACCCCTCCACTTT.